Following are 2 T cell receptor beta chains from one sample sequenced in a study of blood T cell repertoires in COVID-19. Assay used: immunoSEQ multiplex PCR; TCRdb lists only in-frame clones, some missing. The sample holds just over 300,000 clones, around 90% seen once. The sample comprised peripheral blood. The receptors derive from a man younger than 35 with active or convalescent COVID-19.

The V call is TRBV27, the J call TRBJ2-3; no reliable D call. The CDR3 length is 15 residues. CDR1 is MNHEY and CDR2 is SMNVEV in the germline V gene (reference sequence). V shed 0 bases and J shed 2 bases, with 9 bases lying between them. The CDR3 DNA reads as TGTGCCAGCAGTTTATCCTTTGCGCCCACAGATACGCAGTATTTT. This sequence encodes CASSLSFAPTDTQYF.

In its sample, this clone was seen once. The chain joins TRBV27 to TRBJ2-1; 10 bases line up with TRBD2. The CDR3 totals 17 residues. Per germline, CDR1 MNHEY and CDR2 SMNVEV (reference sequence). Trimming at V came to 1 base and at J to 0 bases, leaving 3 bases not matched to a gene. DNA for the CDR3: TGTGCCAGCAGTTTATGGGCTAGCGGGAGCTCCTACAATGAGCAGTTCTTC. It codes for CASSLWASGSSYNEQFF.